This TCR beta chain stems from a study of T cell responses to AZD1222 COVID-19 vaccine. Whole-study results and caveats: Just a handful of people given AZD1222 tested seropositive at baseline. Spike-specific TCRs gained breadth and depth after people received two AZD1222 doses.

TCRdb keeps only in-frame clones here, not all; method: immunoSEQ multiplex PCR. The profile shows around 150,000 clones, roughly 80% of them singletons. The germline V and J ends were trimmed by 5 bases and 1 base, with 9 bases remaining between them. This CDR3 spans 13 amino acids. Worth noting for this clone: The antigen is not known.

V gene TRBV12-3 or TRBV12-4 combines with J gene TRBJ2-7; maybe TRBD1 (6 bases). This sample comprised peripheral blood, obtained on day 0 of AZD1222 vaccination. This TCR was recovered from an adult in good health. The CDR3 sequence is CASSVGQSYEQYF. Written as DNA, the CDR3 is TGTGCCAGCAGTGTAGGACAGTCCTACGAGCAGTACTTC.